These 18 T cell receptor beta chains came from one sample sequenced in a study of T cell changes during pregnancy in multiple sclerosis (dated by TCRdb to the late 2010s). Library preparation was by the immunoSEQ multiplex PCR assay. The table was pulled from immuneACCESS by TCRdb, which kept in-frame rearrangements only. Such tables lose some clones; where checked, under half of the loss comes from unresolved V genes, and the rest has no known cause. The sample table holds tens of thousands of clones, of which about 96% were seen once. The ten largest clones take up 0.89% of the sample. This specimen consisted of peripheral blood, obtained in the second trimester of pregnancy. All receptors derive from a female donor with multiple sclerosis, enrolled in a pregnancy study.

This sequence joins TRBV5-1 and TRBJ2-7; 7 bases are shared with TRBD2. CDR3 size: 14 residues. The V gene's germline CDR1 is SGHRS and CDR2 YFSETQ. V lost 1 base to trimming and J lost 2 bases; unmatched junction nucleotides: 3. The CDR3 is CASSLLGGAYEQYF. The CDR3 DNA reads as TGCGCCAGCAGCTTGTTGGGGGGGGCCTACGAGCAGTACTTC.

The rearrangement uses TRBV7-2 and TRBJ2-2, with D maybe TRBD2 (5 bases). The V gene's germline CDR1 is SGHTA and CDR2 FQGNSA. The CDR3 spans 15 residues. The germline V and J ends were trimmed by 6 bases and 7 bases, with 18 bases remaining between them. The CDR3, as DNA: TGTGCCAGCAGTCTGTCTGCCGCGGGTCGCGGGGAGCTGTTTTTT. Its protein product is CASSLSAAGRGELFF.

The chain employs TRBV11-2 and TRBJ1-1; the D gene is possibly TRBD1 (6 bases). Trimming removed 7 bases at V and 4 bases at J, with 10 bases between. This CDR3 spans 12 amino acids. Germline assignment: CDR1 SGHAT and CDR2 FQNNGV. The DNA of the CDR3 is TGTGCCAGCATCCTAGGGGGCACTGAAGCTTTCTTT. It translates to CASILGGTEAFF.

This chain joins TRBV4-3 and TRBJ1-2, with TRBD1 identical over 7 bases. Germline V CDR1 and CDR2: LGHNA, YSLEER. The CDR3 totals 16 residues. V lost 1 base, J lost 4 bases, and 9 bases stayed unmatched. CDR3 DNA sequence: TGCGCCAGCAGCCAAGGTCTGACAGGGATACTCTATGGCTACACCTTC. Protein: CASSQGLTGILYGYTF.

The genes are TRBV5-4 and TRBJ1-2; TRBD1 matches 8 bases. CDR1 is SGHNT, CDR2 YYREEE, per germline (reference sequence). J gave up 3 bases and V 4 bases, and 5 bases lay outside the gene matches. CDR3 length equals 14 residues. CDR3 sequence (DNA): TGTGCCAGCAGCAAGGACAGGGCAGACTATGGCTACACCTTC. Protein product: CASSKDRADYGYTF.

V gene TRBV28 combines with J gene TRBJ1-4; a possible D gene is TRBD1 (5 bases). V lost 3 bases and J 2 bases, leaving 10 bases between the germline ends. The CDR3 consists of 15 residues. Germline loops: CDR1 MDHEN, CDR2 SYDVKM. The CDR3 spells CASSLAGRTNEKLFF. In DNA form, the CDR3 reads TGTGCCAGCAGTTTGGCGGGGCGGACTAATGAAAAACTGTTTTTT. The entire variable domain, with the rest obtained from reference TRBV28 and TRBJ1-4, is as follows: DVKVTQSSRYLVKRTGEKVFLECVQDMDHENMFWYRQDPGLGLRLIYFSYDVKMKEKGDIPEGYSVSREKKERFSLILESASTNQTSMYLCASSLAGRTNEKLFFGSGTQLSVL.

The chain has TRBV27 and TRBJ2-5, with D hard to call. Looked up from germline, CDR1 is MNHEY and CDR2 is SMNVEV (reference sequence). The CDR3 runs to 13 residues. V gave up 3 bases and J gave up 4 bases, with 9 bases separating them. For the CDR3, the DNA is TGTGCCAGCAGTTTCACCCCTAGAGAGACCCAGTACTTC. This translates into CASSFTPRETQYF.

This clone appeared once. The genes are TRBV28 and TRBJ2-3, with D tentatively TRBD2 (6 bases). The CDR3 loop spans 15 amino acids. CDR1 is MDHEN and CDR2 is SYDVKM in the germline V gene. As DNA, the CDR3 is TGTGCTTCCGCCGGGGGAGCGACTAGCACAGATACGCAGTATTTT. This translates into CASAGGATSTDTQYF.

The rearrangement uses TRBV7-2 and TRBJ1-2; 7 bases align to TRBD1. The CDR3 runs 15 residues. Germline values: CDR1 SGHTA, CDR2 FQGNSA. V trimming: 1 base; J trimming: 3 bases; junction bases outside the gene matches: 5. In DNA form, the CDR3 reads TGTGCCAGCAGCTTAGAGCCAGGGGGGTACTATGGCTACACCTTC. It is translated as CASSLEPGGYYGYTF.

CDR3 loop: CASSLGRAGETQYF. As DNA, the CDR3 is TGTGCCAGCAGCTTGGGCCGCGCGGGGGAGACCCAGTACTTC. This chain connects TRBV7-7 to TRBJ2-5; D is possibly TRBD2 (6 bases). Trimming left V 3 bases short and J 5 bases short, with 13 bases between. The germline V gene has CDR1 SSHAT and CDR2 FNYEAQ (reference sequence). The CDR3 extends over 14 amino acids.

The chain couples TRBV5-8 to TRBJ1-1; D may be TRBD1 (5 bases). Trimming took off 2 bases at V and 11 bases at J, with 16 bases between the two ends. Germline V gene data show CDR1 as SGHTS and CDR2 as YDEGEE. The CDR3 has 13 amino acids. CDR3 sequence reads: CASSLPGFGLAFF. CDR3 sequence (DNA): TGTGCCAGCAGCTTACCAGGGTTTGGGTTGGCTTTCTTT.

The V gene is TRBV7-6, the J gene TRBJ2-1; no reliable D call. The CDR3 contains 14 residues. V was shortened by 4 bases and J by 6 bases, with 13 bases between the two germline ends. Germline-derived CDR1 and CDR2 are SGHVS and FNYEAQ. The CDR3 nucleotides read TGTGCCAGCAGCTACTCCACCGTAACCAATGAGCAGTTCTTC. Protein product: CASSYSTVTNEQFF.

The chain combines TRBV30 with TRBJ2-3; 10 nucleotides agree with TRBD2. The CDR3 consists of 15 residues. With V trimmed by 1 base and J by 2 bases, 3 bases remained unmatched. Germline V gives CDR1 GTSNPN, CDR2 SVGIG (reference sequence). The CDR3 DNA is TGTGCCTGGAGTGGGACTAGCGGTTACACAGATACGCAGTATTTT. As protein: CAWSGTSGYTDTQYF. Together with reference TRBV30 and TRBJ2-3, the CDR3 gives the full variable domain: SQTIHQWPATLVQPVGSPLSLECTVEGTSNPNLYWYRQAAGRGLQLLFYSVGIGQISSEVPQNLSASRPQDRQFILSSKKLLLSDSGFYLCAWSGTSGYTDTQYFGPGTRLTVL.

The chain couples TRBV27 to TRBJ2-1; D call uncertain. Germline V gene data show CDR1 as MNHEY and CDR2 as SMNVEV (reference sequence). The V end was cut by 5 bases, the J end by 9 bases, with 11 bases between. CDR3 length: 12 residues. The CDR3 spells CASSPSPGEQFF. The CDR3, as DNA: TGTGCCAGCAGTCCCTCTCCAGGTGAGCAGTTCTTC.

V gene TRBV14 combines with J gene TRBJ1-1; D unclear. The CDR3 totals 13 residues. Trimming removed 4 bases from V and 3 bases from J, with 9 bases in between. CDR1 and CDR2 (germline): SGHDN, FVKESK. CDR3 nucleotides: TGTGCCAGCAGCCTCAACAGATACACTGAAGCTTTCTTT. Amino acid sequence: CASSLNRYTEAFF.

J is TRBJ1-1 and V is TRBV28; possibly TRBD1 for D (5 bases). Germline CDR1 reads MDHEN; CDR2 reads SYDVKM. V was clipped by 6 bases and J by 0 bases, with 11 bases between them. This CDR3 is built from 14 residues. CDR3 DNA: TGTGCCAGCAGGGGGGGGTTAATGAACACTGAAGCTTTCTTT. Translated: CASRGGLMNTEAFF. Filled out from reference TRBV28 and TRBJ1-1, the complete variable domain reads DVKVTQSSRYLVKRTGEKVFLECVQDMDHENMFWYRQDPGLGLRLIYFSYDVKMKEKGDIPEGYSVSREKKERFSLILESASTNQTSMYLCASRGGLMNTEAFFGQGTRLTVV.

This chain uses TRBV19 with TRBJ2-7; TRBD1 matches at 7 bases. Germline V gives CDR1 LNHDA, CDR2 SQIVND (reference sequence). Trimming cost V 1 base and J 4 bases; bases outside gene matches: 7. The CDR3 length is 15 residues. CDR3 residues: CASSIVQGSPYEQYF. The CDR3, as DNA: TGTGCCAGTAGTATAGTACAGGGGAGCCCGTACGAGCAGTACTTC. The full variable domain, rest sourced from reference TRBV19 and TRBJ2-7, is DGGITQSPKYLFRKEGQNVTLSCEQNLNHDAMYWYRQDPGQGLRLIYYSQIVNDFQKGDIAEGYSVSREKKESFPLTVTSAQKNPTAFYLCASSIVQGSPYEQYFGPGTRLTVT.

The chain combines TRBV10-3 with TRBJ1-1; 10 bases match TRBD1. Trimming took 5 bases from V and 1 from J; bases not matched to a gene: 7. This CDR3 region has 16 residues. CDR1 and CDR2 from the germline V gene are ENHRY and SYGVKD. The CDR3 DNA reads TGTGCCATCAGTTCGGGACAGGGGCCGAGGAACACTGAAGCTTTCTTT. Its protein product is CAISSGQGPRNTEAFF.